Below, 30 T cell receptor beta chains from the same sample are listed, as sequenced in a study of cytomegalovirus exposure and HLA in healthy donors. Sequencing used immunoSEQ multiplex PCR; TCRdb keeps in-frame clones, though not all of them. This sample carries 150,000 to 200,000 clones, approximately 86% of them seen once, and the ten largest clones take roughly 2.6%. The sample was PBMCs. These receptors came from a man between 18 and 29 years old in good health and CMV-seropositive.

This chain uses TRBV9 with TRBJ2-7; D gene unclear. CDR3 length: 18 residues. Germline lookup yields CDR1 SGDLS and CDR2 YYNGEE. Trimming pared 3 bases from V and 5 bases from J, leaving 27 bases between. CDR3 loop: CASSAVSPQEAGPNEQYF. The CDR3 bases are TGTGCCAGCAGCGCCGTCTCCCCCCAGGAAGCAGGTCCCAACGAGCAGTACTTC. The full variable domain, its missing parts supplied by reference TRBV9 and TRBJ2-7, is DSGVTQTPKHLITATGQRVTLRCSPRSGDLSVYWYQQSLDQGLQFLIQYYNGEERAKGNILERFSAQQFPDLHSELNLSSLELGDSALYFCASSAVSPQEAGPNEQYFGPGTRLTVT.

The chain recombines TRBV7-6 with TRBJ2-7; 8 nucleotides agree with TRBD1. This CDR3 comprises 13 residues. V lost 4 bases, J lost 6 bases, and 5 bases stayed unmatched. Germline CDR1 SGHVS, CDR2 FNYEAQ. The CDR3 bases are TGTGCCAGCAGCTCCCGACAGGGGACCGAGCAGTACTTC. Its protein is CASSSRQGTEQYF.

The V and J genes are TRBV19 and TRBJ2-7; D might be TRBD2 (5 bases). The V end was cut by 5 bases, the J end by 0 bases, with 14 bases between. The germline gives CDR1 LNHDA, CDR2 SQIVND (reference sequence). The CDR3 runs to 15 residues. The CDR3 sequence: CASSATRGLSYEQYF. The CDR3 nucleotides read TGTGCCAGTAGTGCTACTCGCGGGCTCTCCTACGAGCAGTACTTC. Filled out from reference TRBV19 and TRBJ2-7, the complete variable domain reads DGGITQSPKYLFRKEGQNVTLSCEQNLNHDAMYWYRQDPGQGLRLIYYSQIVNDFQKGDIAEGYSVSREKKESFPLTVTSAQKNPTAFYLCASSATRGLSYEQYFGPGTRLTVT.

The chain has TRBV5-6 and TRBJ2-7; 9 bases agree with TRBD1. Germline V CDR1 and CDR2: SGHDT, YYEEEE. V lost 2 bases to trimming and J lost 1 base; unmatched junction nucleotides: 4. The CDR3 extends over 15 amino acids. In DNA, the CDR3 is TGTGCCAGCAGCTTTGGGACAGGGACATCCTACGAGCAGTACTTC. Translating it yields CASSFGTGTSYEQYF. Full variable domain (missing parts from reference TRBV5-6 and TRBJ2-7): DAGVTQSPTHLIKTRGQQVTLRCSPKSGHDTVSWYQQALGQGPQFIFQYYEEEERQRGNFPDRFSGHQFPNYSSELNVNALLLGDSALYLCASSFGTGTSYEQYFGPGTRLTVT.

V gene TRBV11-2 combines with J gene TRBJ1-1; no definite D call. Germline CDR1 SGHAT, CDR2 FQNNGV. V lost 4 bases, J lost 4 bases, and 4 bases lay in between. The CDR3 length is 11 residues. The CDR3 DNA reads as TGTGCCAGCAGCTCTATCACTGAAGCTTTCTTT. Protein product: CASSSITEAFF. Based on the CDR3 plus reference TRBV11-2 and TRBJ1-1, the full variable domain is EAGVAQSPRYKIIEKRQSVAFWCNPISGHATLYWYQQILGQGPKLLIQFQNNGVVDDSQLPKDRFSAERLKGVDSTLKIQPAKLEDSAVYLCASSSITEAFFGQGTRLTVV.

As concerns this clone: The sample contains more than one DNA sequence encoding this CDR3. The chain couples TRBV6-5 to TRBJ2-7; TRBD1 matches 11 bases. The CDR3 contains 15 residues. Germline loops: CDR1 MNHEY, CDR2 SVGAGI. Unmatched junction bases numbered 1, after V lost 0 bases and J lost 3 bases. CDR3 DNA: TGTGCCAGCAGTTACTCAGGGACAGGGGGCTACGAGCAGTACTTC. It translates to CASSYSGTGGYEQYF.

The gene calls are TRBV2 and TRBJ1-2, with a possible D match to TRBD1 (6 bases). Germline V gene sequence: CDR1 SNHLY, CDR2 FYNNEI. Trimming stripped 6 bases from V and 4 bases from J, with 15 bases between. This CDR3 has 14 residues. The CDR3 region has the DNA TGTGCCAGCAGCCCCCGACAGGTTCTCTATGGCTACACCTTC. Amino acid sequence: CASSPRQVLYGYTF.

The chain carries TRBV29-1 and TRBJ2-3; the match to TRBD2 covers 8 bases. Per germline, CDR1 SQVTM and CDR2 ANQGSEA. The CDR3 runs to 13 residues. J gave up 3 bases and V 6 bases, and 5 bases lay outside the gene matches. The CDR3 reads CSVRGGSTDTQYF. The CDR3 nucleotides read TGCAGCGTCCGGGGGGGATCGACAGATACGCAGTATTTT.

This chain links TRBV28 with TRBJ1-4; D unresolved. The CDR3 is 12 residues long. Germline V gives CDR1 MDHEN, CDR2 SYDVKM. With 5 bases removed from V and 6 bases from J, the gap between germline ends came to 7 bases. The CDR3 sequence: CASSRSDEKLFF. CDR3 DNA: TGTGCCAGCAGTCGATCGGATGAAAAACTGTTTTTT.

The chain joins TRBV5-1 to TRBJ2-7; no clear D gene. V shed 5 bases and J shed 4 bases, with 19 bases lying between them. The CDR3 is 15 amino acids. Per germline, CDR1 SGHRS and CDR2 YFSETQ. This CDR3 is CASSSIPSFGYEQYF. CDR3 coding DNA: TGCGCCAGCAGTTCAATCCCTAGTTTTGGGTACGAGCAGTACTTC.

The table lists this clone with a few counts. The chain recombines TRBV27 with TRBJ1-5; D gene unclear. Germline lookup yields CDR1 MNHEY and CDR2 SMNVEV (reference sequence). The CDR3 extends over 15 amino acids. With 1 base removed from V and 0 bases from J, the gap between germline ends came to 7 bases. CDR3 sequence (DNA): TGTGCCAGCAGTTTATACGGGGTTAGCAATCAGCCCCAGCATTTT. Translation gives CASSLYGVSNQPQHF.

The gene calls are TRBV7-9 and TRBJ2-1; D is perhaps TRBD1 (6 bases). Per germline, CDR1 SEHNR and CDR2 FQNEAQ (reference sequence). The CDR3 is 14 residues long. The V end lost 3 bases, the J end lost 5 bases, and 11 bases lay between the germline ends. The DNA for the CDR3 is TGTGCCAGCAGCTTCCAGGGGCCCCACAATGAGCAGTTCTTC. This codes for CASSFQGPHNEQFF.

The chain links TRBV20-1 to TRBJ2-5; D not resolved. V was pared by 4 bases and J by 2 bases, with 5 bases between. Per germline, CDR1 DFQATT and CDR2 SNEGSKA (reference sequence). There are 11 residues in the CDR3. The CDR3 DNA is TGCAGTGCTAACAAGCAAGAGACCCAGTACTTC. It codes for CSANKQETQYF.

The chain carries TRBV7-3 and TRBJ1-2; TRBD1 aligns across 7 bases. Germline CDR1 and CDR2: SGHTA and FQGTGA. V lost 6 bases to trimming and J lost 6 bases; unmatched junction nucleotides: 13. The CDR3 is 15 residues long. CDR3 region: CASSPQGGAYDGYTF. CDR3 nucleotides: TGTGCCAGCAGTCCCCAGGGGGGCGCGTACGATGGCTACACCTTC.

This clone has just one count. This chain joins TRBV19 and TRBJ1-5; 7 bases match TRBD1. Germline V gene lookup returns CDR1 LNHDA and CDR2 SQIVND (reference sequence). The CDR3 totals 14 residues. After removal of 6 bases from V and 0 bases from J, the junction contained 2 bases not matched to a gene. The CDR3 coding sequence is TGTGCCAGTAGAGGACAGGCTAGCAATCAGCCCCAGCATTTT. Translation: CASRGQASNQPQHF.

The CDR3 DNA reads TGTGCCTGGAGTGTACTAGGGGGCCAGAACACTGAAGCTTTCTTT. Translating gives CAWSVLGGQNTEAFF. The chain employs TRBV30 and TRBJ1-1; 7 bases are shared with TRBD1. The CDR3 loop spans 15 amino acids. J gave up 1 base and V 0 bases, and 5 bases lay outside the gene matches. CDR1 and CDR2 (germline): GTSNPN, SVGIG (reference sequence).

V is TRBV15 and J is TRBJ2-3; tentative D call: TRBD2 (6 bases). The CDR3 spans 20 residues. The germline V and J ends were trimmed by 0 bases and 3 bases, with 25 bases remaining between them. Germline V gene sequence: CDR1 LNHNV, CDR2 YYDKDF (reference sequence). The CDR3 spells CATSRDLYFGGQRPTDTQYF. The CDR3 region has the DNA TGTGCCACCAGCAGAGATCTGTACTTCGGGGGTCAACGCCCAACAGATACGCAGTATTTT.

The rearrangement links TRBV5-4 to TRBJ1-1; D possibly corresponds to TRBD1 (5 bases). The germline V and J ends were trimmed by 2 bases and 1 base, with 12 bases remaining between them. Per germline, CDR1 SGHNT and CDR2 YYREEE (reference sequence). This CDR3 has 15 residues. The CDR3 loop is CASSLILGANTEAFF. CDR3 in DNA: TGTGCCAGCAGCTTAATTTTAGGGGCGAACACTGAAGCTTTCTTT.

The CDR3 protein is CASSSRLAGGRLSYNEQFF. The CDR3 bases are TGTGCCAGCAGCTCTCGACTAGCGGGAGGCCGACTCTCCTACAATGAGCAGTTCTTC. The chain employs TRBV13 and TRBJ2-1, with TRBD2 matching over 13 bases. The length of the CDR3 is 19 residues. Per the germline V gene, CDR1 is PRHDT and CDR2 is FYEKMQ (reference sequence). Trimming cost V 4 bases and J 0 bases; bases outside gene matches: 9.

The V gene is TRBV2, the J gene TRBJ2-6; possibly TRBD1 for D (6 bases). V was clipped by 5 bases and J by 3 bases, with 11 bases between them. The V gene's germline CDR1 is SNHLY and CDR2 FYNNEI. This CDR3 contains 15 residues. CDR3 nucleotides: TGTGCCAGCAGTACAGGGTGGGGTGGGGCCAACGTCCTGACTTTC. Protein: CASSTGWGGANVLTF.

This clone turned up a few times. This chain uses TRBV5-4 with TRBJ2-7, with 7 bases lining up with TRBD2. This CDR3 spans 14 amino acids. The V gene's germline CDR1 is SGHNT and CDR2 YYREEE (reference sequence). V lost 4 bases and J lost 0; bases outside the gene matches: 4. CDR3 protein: CASSPRTSSYEQYF. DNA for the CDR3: TGTGCCAGCAGCCCGCGGACTAGCTCCTACGAGCAGTACTTC.

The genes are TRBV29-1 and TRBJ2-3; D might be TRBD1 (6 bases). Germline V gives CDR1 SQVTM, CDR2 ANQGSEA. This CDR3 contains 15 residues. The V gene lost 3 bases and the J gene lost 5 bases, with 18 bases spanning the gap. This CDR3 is CSVDIAGADVDTQYF. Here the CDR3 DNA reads TGCAGCGTTGACATAGCAGGGGCCGACGTAGATACGCAGTATTTT.

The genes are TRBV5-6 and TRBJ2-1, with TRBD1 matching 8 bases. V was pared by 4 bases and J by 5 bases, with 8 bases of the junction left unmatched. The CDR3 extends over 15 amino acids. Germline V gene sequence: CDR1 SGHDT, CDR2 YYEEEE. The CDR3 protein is CASSAQGGPDNEQFF. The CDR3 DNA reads TGTGCCAGCAGCGCACAGGGGGGTCCCGACAATGAGCAGTTCTTC.

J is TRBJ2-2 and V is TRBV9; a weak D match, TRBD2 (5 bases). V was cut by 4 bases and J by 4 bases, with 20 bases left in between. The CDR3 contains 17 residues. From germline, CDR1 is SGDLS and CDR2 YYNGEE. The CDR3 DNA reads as TGTGCCAGCAGCCTCAAGACTACCTCTCCGACCACCGGGGAGCTGTTTTTT. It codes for CASSLKTTSPTTGELFF.

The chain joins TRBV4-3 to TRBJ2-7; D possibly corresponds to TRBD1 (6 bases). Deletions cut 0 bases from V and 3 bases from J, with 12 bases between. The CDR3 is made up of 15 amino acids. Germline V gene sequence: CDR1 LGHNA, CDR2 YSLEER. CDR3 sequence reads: CASSQEHGQSYEQYF. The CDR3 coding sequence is TGCGCCAGCAGCCAAGAACACGGACAGAGCTACGAGCAGTACTTC.

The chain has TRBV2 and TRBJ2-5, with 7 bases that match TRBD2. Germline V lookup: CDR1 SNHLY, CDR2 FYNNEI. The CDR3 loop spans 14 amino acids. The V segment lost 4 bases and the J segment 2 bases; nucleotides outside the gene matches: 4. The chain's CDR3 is CASSGGTTQETQYF. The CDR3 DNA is TGTGCCAGCAGTGGGGGGACTACACAAGAGACCCAGTACTTC.

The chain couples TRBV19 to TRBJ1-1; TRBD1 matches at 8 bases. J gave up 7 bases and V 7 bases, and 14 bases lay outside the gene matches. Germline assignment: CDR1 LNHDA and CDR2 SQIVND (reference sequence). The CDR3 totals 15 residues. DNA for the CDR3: TGTGCCAGTAAGTCGGCCGGAACAGGGGGAAATGAAGCTTTCTTT. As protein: CASKSAGTGGNEAFF.

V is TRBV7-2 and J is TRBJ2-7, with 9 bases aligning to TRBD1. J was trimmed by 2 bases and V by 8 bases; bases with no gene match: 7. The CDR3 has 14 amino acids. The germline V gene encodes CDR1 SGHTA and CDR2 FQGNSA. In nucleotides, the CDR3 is TGTGCCAGCCAATTAAGGACAGGGGCCTACGAGCAGTACTTC. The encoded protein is CASQLRTGAYEQYF.

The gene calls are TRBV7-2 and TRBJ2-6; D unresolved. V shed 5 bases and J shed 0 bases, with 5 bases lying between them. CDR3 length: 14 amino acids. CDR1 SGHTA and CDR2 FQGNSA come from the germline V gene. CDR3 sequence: CASSLPSGANVLTF. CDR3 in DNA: TGTGCCAGCAGCCTACCCTCTGGGGCCAACGTCCTGACTTTC.

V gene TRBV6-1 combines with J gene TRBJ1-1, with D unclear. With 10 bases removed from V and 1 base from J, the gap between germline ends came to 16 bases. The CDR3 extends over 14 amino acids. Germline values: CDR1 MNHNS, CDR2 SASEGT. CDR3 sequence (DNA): TGTGCCACCATCCTGAACAGAGAGAACACTGAAGCTTTCTTT. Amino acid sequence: CATILNRENTEAFF.